A single TCR beta chain is shown here with its context. The target antigen is unknown. This sample was taken from a study of T cell responses to AZD1222 COVID-19 vaccine. Study observations and caveats: Mapped onto spike, vaccine-associated CD4 TCRs spanned it and were dominant at 160-218 and 743-854.

Repertoires were generated with immunoSEQ multiplex PCR, while TCRdb's copy carries only in-frame clones and drops some. Among about 180,000 clones listed, almost 90% were seen once. Trimming removed 0 bases at V and 4 bases at J, with 12 bases between. This CDR3 comprises 15 residues. Germline CDR1 GTSNPN, CDR2 SVGIG (reference sequence). This clonotype was obtained from an adult who received the AZD1222 COVID-19 vaccine. This chain uses TRBV30 with TRBJ1-4; D unclear. Sequenced material: peripheral blood, taken 28 days after the second AZD1222 dose. The CDR3 bases are TGTGCCTGGAGTGTAGGTGGGCGGCTTAATGAAAAACTGTTTTTT. Protein: CAWSVGGRLNEKLFF. The full variable domain, its missing parts supplied by reference TRBV30 and TRBJ1-4, is SQTIHQWPATLVQPVGSPLSLECTVEGTSNPNLYWYRQAAGRGLQLLFYSVGIGQISSEVPQNLSASRPQDRQFILSSKKLLLSDSGFYLCAWSVGGRLNEKLFFGSGTQLSVL.